The 24 T cell receptor beta chains below all came from one sample that was sequenced in a study of cytomegalovirus exposure and HLA in healthy donors. With 60 Vbeta and 13 Jbeta primers, the PCR was carried out. TCRdb's copy holds only in-frame clones and misses some; the assay was immunoSEQ multiplex PCR. The sample shows about 140,000 clones, more than 70% of them seen only once. The sequencing sample was made of PBMCs. The receptors come from a man aged 45-60 years in good health and CMV-seronegative.

The J gene is TRBJ2-1, the V gene TRBV4-2; TRBD2 aligns across 8 bases. The trim removed 6 bases at V and 0 bases at J, leaving 10 bases unmatched. Per germline, CDR1 LGHNA and CDR2 YNFKEQ. This CDR3 region has 17 residues. CDR3 residues: CASRPGAGGYSYNEQFF. CDR3 bases: TGTGCCAGCAGACCCGGGGCGGGAGGCTACTCCTACAATGAGCAGTTCTTC.

The J gene is TRBJ2-7, the V gene TRBV19; TRBD2 agrees at 8 bases. The V segment lost 6 bases and the J segment 5 bases; nucleotides outside the gene matches: 15. CDR1 is LNHDA, CDR2 SQIVND, per germline (reference sequence). The CDR3 length is 16 residues. Here the CDR3 DNA reads TGTGCCAGTAGCAAAAGTAACACGAGACTAGCGAACGAGCAGTACTTC. Residues: CASSKSNTRLANEQYF.

The chain links TRBV30 to TRBJ2-7; 7 bases align to TRBD1. V lost 0 bases to trimming and J lost 3 bases; unmatched junction nucleotides: 2. Germline CDR1 and CDR2: GTSNPN and SVGIG (reference sequence). This CDR3 comprises 13 residues. Written as DNA, the CDR3 is TGTGCCTGGAGTGTCTCAGGGGGCTACGAGCAGTACTTC. The encoded protein is CAWSVSGGYEQYF.

The rearrangement uses TRBV6-6 and TRBJ1-5; possible D gene TRBD1, 6 bases. The length of the CDR3 is 15 residues. V lost 2 bases to trimming and J lost 4 bases, with 12 bases between them. The germline gives CDR1 MNHNY, CDR2 SVGAGI (reference sequence). In nucleotides, the CDR3 is TGTGCCAGCAGTTACCTTCAAACAGGGAATCAGCCCCAGCATTTT. Protein sequence: CASSYLQTGNQPQHF.

This chain uses TRBV4-1 with TRBJ2-3, with 13 bases matching TRBD2. This CDR3 comprises 16 residues. Germline CDR1 is MGHRA and CDR2 is YSYEKL. After removal of 3 bases from V and 9 bases from J, the junction contained 9 bases not matched to a gene. The CDR3 loop is CASSQDTSGGAGTQYF. CDR3 bases: TGCGCCAGCAGCCAGGATACTAGCGGGGGGGCCGGGACGCAGTATTTT.

V usage is TRBV30 and J usage is TRBJ2-7, with 9 bases fitting TRBD1. The CDR3 is made up of 13 amino acids. CDR1 and CDR2 (germline): GTSNPN, SVGIG (reference sequence). V lost 2 bases to trimming and J lost 12 bases; unmatched junction nucleotides: 11. CDR3 DNA sequence: TGTGCCTGGAGTTCGACAGGGGGAAGTCCTGGGTACTTC. Amino acids: CAWSSTGGSPGYF.

The table lists this clone with a few counts. This rearrangement joins TRBV14 to TRBJ1-2; maybe TRBD1 (6 bases). Germline CDR1 is SGHDN and CDR2 is FVKESK. Trimming shortened V by 4 bases and J by 3 bases, and 12 bases separated the two germline ends. This CDR3 is 14 amino acids long. The CDR3 DNA reads TGTGCCAGCAGCCCCGGACAGCTTGACTATGGCTACACCTTC. This translates into CASSPGQLDYGYTF. The variable domain in full, with the rest retrieved from reference TRBV14 and TRBJ1-2, is EAGVTQFPSHSVIEKGQTVTLRCDPISGHDNLYWYRRVMGKEIKFLLHFVKESKQDESGMPNNRFLAERTGGTYSTLKVQPAELEDSGVYFCASSPGQLDYGYTFGSGTRLTVV.

V usage is TRBV28 and J usage is TRBJ2-3, with D maybe TRBD2 (7 bases). With 5 bases removed from V and 4 bases from J, the gap between germline ends came to 10 bases. This CDR3 comprises 13 residues. Germline assignment: CDR1 MDHEN and CDR2 SYDVKM. The CDR3: CASSPGGPDTQYF. The CDR3 nucleotides read TGTGCCAGCAGTCCCGGGGGGCCAGATACGCAGTATTTT.

The V and J genes are TRBV5-6 and TRBJ1-2; D unresolved. This CDR3 contains 14 residues. Trimming shortened V by 4 bases and J by 2 bases, and 12 bases separated the two germline ends. In germline, CDR1 is SGHDT, CDR2 YYEEEE. The CDR3 region is CASSPSFENYGYTF. The CDR3 bases are TGTGCCAGCAGCCCCTCTTTCGAGAACTATGGCTACACCTTC. The variable domain in full, with the rest retrieved from reference TRBV5-6 and TRBJ1-2, is DAGVTQSPTHLIKTRGQQVTLRCSPKSGHDTVSWYQQALGQGPQFIFQYYEEEERQRGNFPDRFSGHQFPNYSSELNVNALLLGDSALYLCASSPSFENYGYTFGSGTRLTVV.

This chain joins TRBV5-6 and TRBJ2-1; 14 bases fit TRBD2. The CDR3 extends over 19 amino acids. The germline V gene encodes CDR1 SGHDT and CDR2 YYEEEE. The V and J ends lost 1 base and 0 bases, in that order; junction bases with no gene match: 6. The CDR3 here is CASSLWGLAGESSYNEQFF. CDR3 DNA sequence: TGTGCCAGCAGCTTGTGGGGACTAGCGGGAGAAAGCTCCTACAATGAGCAGTTCTTC.

This chain links TRBV30 with TRBJ1-2, with 10 bases identical to TRBD1. V lost 5 bases, J lost 8 bases, and 8 bases stayed unmatched. The CDR3 consists of 13 residues. The germline gives CDR1 GTSNPN, CDR2 SVGIG (reference sequence). The CDR3 DNA reads TGTGCCTGGGGGACAGGGGACATTCGCGGCTACACCTTC. Amino acid sequence: CAWGTGDIRGYTF.

This clone showed up just a few times. The chain recombines TRBV9 with TRBJ2-5, with 7 bases that match TRBD2. This CDR3 is 16 amino acids long. Germline trimming cut 0 bases from V and 2 bases from J; bases unmatched to any gene: 7. Germline CDR1 SGDLS, CDR2 YYNGEE. CDR3 DNA: TGTGCCAGCAGCGTAGACCCTCGGGGGGAGCAAGAGACCCAGTACTTC. Translated, it gives CASSVDPRGEQETQYF.

A note on this clone: The junction shows a germline mismatch at one end, possibly a read error. The chain recombines TRBV20-1 with TRBJ1-2, with 9 bases matching TRBD1. CDR1 and CDR2 from the germline V gene are DFQATT and SNEGSKA (reference sequence). The CDR3 has 11 residues. CDR3 coding DNA: TGCAGTGCTACGAGGGACAGGGATCCTCACTTC. This codes for CSATRDRDPHF.

The chain links TRBV11-2 to TRBJ2-6, with TRBD2 as a possible D gene (6 bases). CDR3 length: 17 amino acids. Trimming pared 2 bases from V and 4 bases from J, leaving 15 bases between. Germline V gives CDR1 SGHAT, CDR2 FQNNGV. CDR3 in amino acids: CASSLNGGTAGANVLTF. The CDR3 DNA follows: TGTGCCAGCAGCTTAAATGGGGGGACCGCCGGGGCCAACGTCCTGACTTTC.

The sample holds one count of this clone. The chain employs TRBV5-1 and TRBJ1-1; tentatively, D is TRBD1 (5 bases). The V gene's germline CDR1 is SGHRS and CDR2 YFSETQ. This CDR3 is built from 14 residues. Trimming removed 2 bases from V and 4 bases from J, with 12 bases in between. The CDR3 region is CASSFTGGSTEAFF. In nucleotides, the CDR3 is TGCGCCAGCAGCTTCACCGGGGGGAGCACTGAAGCTTTCTTT.

The J gene is TRBJ1-1, the V gene TRBV6-5; no firm D call. Germline CDR1 and CDR2: MNHEY and SVGAGI. The length of the CDR3 is 13 residues. The V end lost 3 bases, the J end lost 8 bases, and 13 bases lay between the germline ends. CDR3 DNA: TGTGCCAGCAGTTATCGCAACTCGGGGGAAGCTTTCTTT. Protein product: CASSYRNSGEAFF.

The CDR3 here is CASRKGGTGYEKLFF. CDR3 in DNA: TGTGCCAGCAGGAAAGGGGGGACAGGGTATGAAAAACTGTTTTTT. J is TRBJ1-4 and V is TRBV2; TRBD1 matches at 9 bases. The CDR3 is 15 residues long. Germline values: CDR1 SNHLY, CDR2 FYNNEI. The junction had 8 bases not matched to a gene; V was cut back by 6 bases and J by 6 bases.

V and J are TRBV5-8 and TRBJ1-5, with TRBD1 identical over 7 bases. The CDR3 is 15 amino acids. Germline V gives CDR1 SGHTS, CDR2 YDEGEE. Trimming removed 2 bases from V and 5 bases from J; junction bases left unmatched: 7. CDR3: CASSFHGQVHQPQHF. In DNA form, the CDR3 reads TGTGCCAGCAGCTTCCACGGACAGGTTCATCAGCCCCAGCATTTT.

V usage is TRBV27 and J usage is TRBJ1-2; 8 bases align to TRBD1. Germline CDR1 and CDR2: MNHEY and SMNVEV (reference sequence). The CDR3 has 16 residues. Trimming took 5 bases from V and 4 from J; bases not matched to a gene: 12. As DNA, the CDR3 is TGTGCCAGCAGTCTCCAACCCCCAGGGGGCGGCTATGGCTACACCTTC. It codes for CASSLQPPGGGYGYTF.

The J gene is TRBJ2-5, the V gene TRBV2; tentative D call: TRBD2 (7 bases). The CDR3 has 15 residues. The ends were cut back, 2 bases at V and 5 bases at J, with 15 bases in the middle. The germline V gene encodes CDR1 SNHLY and CDR2 FYNNEI. The CDR3 sequence is CASSESRGGPETQYF. DNA for the CDR3: TGTGCCAGCAGTGAATCTAGGGGGGGCCCCGAGACCCAGTACTTC. Using reference TRBV2 and TRBJ2-5 for the parts outside the CDR3, the full variable domain is EPEVTQTPSHQVTQMGQEVILRCVPISNHLYFYWYRQILGQKVEFLVSFYNNEISEKSEIFDDQFSVERPDGSNFTLKIRSTKLEDSAMYFCASSESRGGPETQYFGPGTRLLVL.

A remark on this clone: Germline is not matched at one junction end, which may reflect a read error. The chain uses TRBV2 and TRBJ2-4; 9 bases map to TRBD1. The germline V gene encodes CDR1 SNHLY and CDR2 FYNNEI. The CDR3 extends over 14 amino acids. The CDR3 region is CASSENGQGMWLDF. The CDR3, as DNA: TGTGCCAGCAGTGAAAATGGACAGGGGATGTGGCTTGACTTC.

V and J are TRBV5-4 and TRBJ2-1; 9 positions match TRBD2. The V gene end was trimmed by 7 bases and the J gene end by 3 bases; junction bases not matched to a gene: 5. The germline V gene encodes CDR1 SGHNT and CDR2 YYREEE (reference sequence). The CDR3 loop spans 14 amino acids. This CDR3 is CASGLARNYNEQFF. For the CDR3, the DNA is TGTGCCAGCGGACTAGCGCGAAACTACAATGAGCAGTTCTTC.

This clone was found a few times. The chain carries TRBV9 and TRBJ2-3; D unclear. Germline-derived CDR1 and CDR2 are SGDLS and YYNGEE. There are 13 residues in the CDR3. Trimming left V 0 bases short and J 3 bases short, with 5 bases between. CDR3 in DNA: TGTGCCAGCAGCGTAGCTGAGACAGATACGCAGTATTTT. It translates to CASSVAETDTQYF.

This clone was picked up one time. CDR3 sequence: CASSLARDRGQFF. Written as DNA, the CDR3 is TGTGCCAGCAGCTTAGCGCGGGACAGGGGACAGTTCTTC. The chain uses TRBV7-2 and TRBJ2-1; the match to TRBD1 covers 10 bases. With V trimmed by 0 bases and J by 13 bases, 3 bases remained unmatched. Germline values: CDR1 SGHTA, CDR2 FQGNSA. This CDR3 contains 13 residues. The full variable domain, with the rest looked up from reference TRBV7-2 and TRBJ2-1, is GAGVSQSPSNKVTEKGKDVELRCDPISGHTALYWYRQSLGQGLEFLIYFQGNSAPDKSGLPSDRFSAERTGGSVSTLTIQRTQQEDSAVYLCASSLARDRGQFFGPGTRLTVL.